This T cell receptor beta chain was found in a study of blood T cell repertoires in COVID-19. As for the study in general: Acute and convalescent COVID-19 specimens originated in the United States, Italy and Spain.

Germline V CDR1 and CDR2: SQVTM, ANQGSEA. V was cut by 8 bases and J by 1 base, with 8 bases left in between. The CDR3 has 11 residues. Profiling relied on immunoSEQ multiplex PCR, and the TCRdb table lists in-frame clones only, not all of them. The sample carries more than 10,000 clones, 90% recorded once. The clonotype originates from a human donor in a cohort sampled during active COVID-19. J is TRBJ2-5 and V is TRBV29-1; D unclear. Sequenced input: peripheral blood. DNA of the CDR3: TGCAGCTCGGCCAGCCAAGAGACCCAGTACTTC. It specifies CSSASQETQYF.